This T cell receptor beta chain was captured in a study of cytomegalovirus exposure and HLA in healthy donors. The study, taken as a whole, reports: The majority of CMV-associated TCR beta chains were reported as apparently HLA-restricted in a later analysis. Later analysis placed DRB1 highest and HLA-C lowest in TCR association rates, which differed by HLA locus. Certain indistinguishable V segments, among them TRBV6-2 and TRBV6-3, were excluded.

The PCR had 60 Vbeta and 13 Jbeta primers. Sequencing used immunoSEQ multiplex PCR; TCRdb keeps in-frame clones, though not all of them. The sample yields about 160,000 clones, approximately 80% seen once. This CDR3 comprises 17 residues. Trimming stripped 0 bases from V and 6 bases from J, with 20 bases between. The V gene's germline CDR1 is LGHNT and CDR2 FRNRAP. Remarks on this clone: Its target is not known.

The clonotype comes from a male donor in good health and CMV-seronegative. The sample comprised PBMCs. The chain recombines TRBV12-5 with TRBJ1-2, with D possibly TRBD1 on 6 matching bases. The CDR3 DNA reads as TGTGCTAGTGGTTTGGTACTAGGGCAGGGGTCCTTCGATGGCTACACCTTC. Its protein product is CASGLVLGQGSFDGYTF.